Presented here are 14 T cell receptor beta chains from one specimen sequenced in a study of CD8 T cells in Susac syndrome. A quantity of about 0.5 to 1 ug RNA underwent reverse transcription using random hexamers. TCRdb independently ran MiXCR on the immunoSEQ multiplex PCR reads; one entry per CDR3 protein. The table has about 140,000 distinct CDR3 sequences, about 95% seen once. Sequencing was done on a sample of CD8+ T cells from PBMCs. Receptors were obtained from a human donor with Susac syndrome.

This chain links TRBV11-2 with TRBJ2-2; TRBD2 aligns across 9 bases. The CDR3 is 17 amino acids. The germline gives CDR1 SGHAT, CDR2 FQNNGV. Trimming at V came to 0 bases and at J to 4 bases, leaving 6 bases not matched to a gene. CDR3 sequence reads: CASSLESAGGGTGELFF. The CDR3 region has the DNA TGTGCCAGCAGCTTAGAGTCGGCGGGAGGGGGCACCGGGGAGCTGTTTTTT.

To note about this clonotype: The DNA is left out, because the CDR3 cannot be placed on it with certainty; the CDR3 is given as TCRdb lists it. V gene TRBV6-6 combines with J gene TRBJ2-1; the table's D call, TRBD1, was not checked against the DNA. Looked up from germline, CDR1 is MNHNY and CDR2 is SVGAGI (reference sequence). The length of the CDR3 is 15 amino acids, counting both ends. CDR3 amino acids: CASSYVGPGVGEQFF.

This sequence joins TRBV7-8 and TRBJ2-3, with D uncertain. Germline V lookup: CDR1 SGHVS, CDR2 FQNEAQ. V lost 5 bases to trimming and J lost 6 bases, with 12 bases between them. This CDR3 region has 13 residues. CDR3 residues: CASSPPPWDTQYF. The CDR3 nucleotides are TGTGCCAGCAGCCCACCCCCATGGGATACGCAGTATTTT.

The chain uses TRBV20-1 and TRBJ2-1; possible D gene TRBD2, 5 bases. V lost 3 bases, J lost 3 bases, and 12 bases lay in between. There are 14 residues in the CDR3. Germline values: CDR1 DFQATT, CDR2 SNEGSKA (reference sequence). The CDR3 bases are TGCAGTGCTAGTCCGGAGGTGGACTACAATGAGCAGTTCTTC. It yields the protein CSASPEVDYNEQFF.

This rearrangement joins TRBV2 to TRBJ2-1, with D perhaps assigned TRBD1 or TRBD2 (5 bases each). Looked up from germline, CDR1 is SNHLY and CDR2 is FYNNEI. V lost 5 bases, J lost 10 bases, and 18 bases lay in between. The CDR3 spans 14 residues. The chain's CDR3 is CASSHRDPTYEQFF. CDR3 DNA: TGTGCCAGCAGTCATCGGGACCCAACTTACGAGCAGTTCTTC.

The chain employs TRBV4-1 and TRBJ2-5, with 14 bases that match TRBD2. This CDR3 is built from 19 residues. Germline V gene lookup returns CDR1 MGHRA and CDR2 YSYEKL. The V gene end was trimmed by 1 base and the J gene end by 1 base; junction bases not matched to a gene: 8. The CDR3 region has the DNA TGCGCCAGCAGCCAAGTGAGGGGACTAGCGGGAGTTAGCCAAGAGACCCAGTACTTC. As protein: CASSQVRGLAGVSQETQYF.

V is TRBV12-3 or TRBV12-4 and J is TRBJ1-1; perhaps TRBD1 as D (5 bases). V was cut by 5 bases and J by 5 bases, with 12 bases left in between. There are 13 residues in the CDR3. The CDR3 nucleotides read TGTGCCAGCAGTGCAGGGTCTTCTACTGAAGCTTTCTTT. It specifies CASSAGSSTEAFF.

The chain uses TRBV5-4 and TRBJ1-1; D gene ambiguous. The V end lost 2 bases, the J end lost 2 bases, and 10 bases lay between the germline ends. Germline V gene lookup returns CDR1 SGHNT and CDR2 YYREEE (reference sequence). The CDR3 has 14 residues. The CDR3 protein is CASSLLVGNTEAFF. The DNA for the CDR3 is TGTGCCAGCAGCTTACTCGTCGGAAACACTGAAGCTTTCTTT.

The genes are TRBV7-9 and TRBJ1-1, with D unclear. Per the germline V gene, CDR1 is SEHNR and CDR2 is FQNEAQ (reference sequence). V dropped 4 bases and J dropped 5 bases, with 14 bases sitting between them. The CDR3 length is 14 residues. CDR3 in DNA: TGTGCCAGCAGCTCCACAAGAGGGTGGACTGAAGCTTTCTTT. Its protein is CASSSTRGWTEAFF.

This chain links TRBV11-2 with TRBJ2-1; D gene ambiguous. Germline CDR1 and CDR2: SGHAT and FQNNGV. There are 12 residues in the CDR3. The V end lost 5 bases, the J end lost 8 bases, and 10 bases lay between the germline ends. For the CDR3, the DNA is TGTGCCAGCAGCCCAACGGTGGATGAGCAGTTCTTC. The encoded protein is CASSPTVDEQFF.

The rearrangement links TRBV4-1 to TRBJ2-6; D uncertain. Germline V gives CDR1 MGHRA, CDR2 YSYEKL. This CDR3 is built from 15 residues. Trimming cost V 0 bases and J 4 bases, with 7 bases left between them. The CDR3, as DNA: TGCGCCAGCAGCCAAGACCAATCCGGGGCCAACGTCCTGACTTTC. Amino acids: CASSQDQSGANVLTF.

The rearrangement joins TRBV5-6 to TRBJ2-3; D is ambiguous. The CDR3 is made up of 14 amino acids. CDR1 is SGHDT and CDR2 is YYEEEE in the germline V gene. Between the trimmed V and J ends, which lost 4 bases and 5 bases, there was a span of 14 bases. This chain's CDR3 is CASSAAGAQDTQYF. The CDR3 DNA reads TGTGCCAGCAGCGCGGCAGGAGCGCAAGATACGCAGTATTTT.

This rearrangement joins TRBV7-8 to TRBJ2-7; D may be TRBD2 (6 bases). CDR1 is SGHVS, CDR2 FQNEAQ, per germline. V shed 7 bases and J shed 3 bases, with 19 bases lying between them. The CDR3 totals 15 residues. CDR3 in amino acids: CASTIPGDYDYEQYF. As DNA, the CDR3 is TGTGCCAGCACCATTCCGGGGGATTATGACTACGAGCAGTACTTC.

This sequence joins TRBV4-1 and TRBJ1-1; TRBD1 is a possible D gene (6 bases). The CDR3 has 15 amino acids. The V and J ends lost 3 bases and 1 base respectively, with 12 bases between them. The germline gives CDR1 MGHRA, CDR2 YSYEKL. The CDR3 reads CASSHRGWGNTEAFF. CDR3 DNA: TGCGCCAGCAGCCACAGGGGATGGGGGAACACTGAAGCTTTCTTT.